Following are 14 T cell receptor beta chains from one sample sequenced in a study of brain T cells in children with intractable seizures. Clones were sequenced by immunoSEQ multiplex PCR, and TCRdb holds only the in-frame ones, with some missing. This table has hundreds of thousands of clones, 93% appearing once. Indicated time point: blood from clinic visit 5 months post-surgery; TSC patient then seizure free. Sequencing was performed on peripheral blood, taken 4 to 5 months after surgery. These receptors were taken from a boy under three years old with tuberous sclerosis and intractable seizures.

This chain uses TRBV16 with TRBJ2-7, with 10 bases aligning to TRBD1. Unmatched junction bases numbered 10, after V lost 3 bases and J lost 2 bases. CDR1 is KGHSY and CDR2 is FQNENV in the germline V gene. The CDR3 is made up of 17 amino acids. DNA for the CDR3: TGTGCCAGCAGCCAGTTTAGTGACAGGGGGCCCCCCTACGAGCAGTACTTC. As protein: CASSQFSDRGPPYEQYF.

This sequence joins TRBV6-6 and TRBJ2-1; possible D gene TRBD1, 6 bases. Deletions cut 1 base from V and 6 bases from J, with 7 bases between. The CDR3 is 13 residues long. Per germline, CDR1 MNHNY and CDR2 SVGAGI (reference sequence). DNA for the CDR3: TGTGCCAGCAGTTACTTAGGGGGCAATGAGCAGTTCTTC. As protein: CASSYLGGNEQFF.

CDR3 residues: CSVEPNRDKYSYEQYF. The CDR3 nucleotides read TGCAGCGTTGAACCAAACCGGGACAAGTACTCCTACGAGCAGTACTTC. The J gene is TRBJ2-7, the V gene TRBV29-1; D is possibly TRBD1 (6 bases). The germline V gene encodes CDR1 SQVTM and CDR2 ANQGSEA. CDR3 length: 16 residues. Trimming pared 2 bases from V and 0 bases from J, leaving 17 bases between.

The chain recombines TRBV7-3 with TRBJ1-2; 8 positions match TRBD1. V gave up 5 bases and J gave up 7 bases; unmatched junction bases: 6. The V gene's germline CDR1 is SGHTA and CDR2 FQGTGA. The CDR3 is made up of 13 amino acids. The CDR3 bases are TGTGCCAGCAGCGCGACAGGGGTCATTGGCTACACCTTC. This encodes CASSATGVIGYTF.

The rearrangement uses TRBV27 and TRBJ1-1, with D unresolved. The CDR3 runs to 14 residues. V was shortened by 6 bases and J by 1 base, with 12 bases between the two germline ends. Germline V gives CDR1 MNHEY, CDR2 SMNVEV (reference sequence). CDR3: CASSVGFGNTEAFF. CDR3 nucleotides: TGTGCCAGCAGCGTCGGGTTCGGGAACACTGAAGCTTTCTTT.

CDR3 region: CASSLAARPYTQYF. Written as DNA, the CDR3 is TGTGCCAGCAGCTTAGCGGCCAGGCCTTATACGCAGTATTTT. This chain uses TRBV11-1 with TRBJ2-3, with D uncertain. Looked up from germline, CDR1 is SGHAT and CDR2 is FQDESV (reference sequence). Trimming took off 0 bases at V and 7 bases at J, with 11 bases between the two ends. The CDR3 runs to 14 residues.

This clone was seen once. CDR3 sequence reads: CSVEAGIRTDTQYF. The CDR3 DNA reads as TGCAGCGTTGAAGCGGGGATACGCACAGATACGCAGTATTTT. The V call is TRBV29-1, the J call TRBJ2-3, with D possibly being TRBD2 (5 bases). The CDR3 sequence is 14 residues long. CDR1 SQVTM and CDR2 ANQGSEA come from the germline V gene. Deletions cut 1 base from V and 1 base from J, with 9 bases between.

CDR3: CASSVSGTYNEQFF. The CDR3 coding sequence is TGTGCCAGCAGCGTCTCCGGAACCTACAATGAGCAGTTCTTC. This chain uses TRBV9 with TRBJ2-1; D unresolved. Per germline, CDR1 SGDLS and CDR2 YYNGEE. This CDR3 region has 14 residues. Trimming left V 2 bases short and J 2 bases short, with 8 bases between. Supplemented by reference TRBV9 and TRBJ2-1, the full variable domain reads DSGVTQTPKHLITATGQRVTLRCSPRSGDLSVYWYQQSLDQGLQFLIQYYNGEERAKGNILERFSAQQFPDLHSELNLSSLELGDSALYFCASSVSGTYNEQFFGPGTRLTVL.

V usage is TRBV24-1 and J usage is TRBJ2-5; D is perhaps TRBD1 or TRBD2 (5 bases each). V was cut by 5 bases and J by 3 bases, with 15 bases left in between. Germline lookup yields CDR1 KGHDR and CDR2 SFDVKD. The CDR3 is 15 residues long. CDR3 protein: CATSALGREEETQYF. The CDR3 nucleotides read TGTGCCACCAGTGCCCTGGGACGGGAAGAAGAGACCCAGTACTTC.

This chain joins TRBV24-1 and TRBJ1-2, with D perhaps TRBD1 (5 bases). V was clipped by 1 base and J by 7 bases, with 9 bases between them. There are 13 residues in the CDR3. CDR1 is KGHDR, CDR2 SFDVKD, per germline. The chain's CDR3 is CATSDLPGGGYTF. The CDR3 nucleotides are TGTGCCACCAGTGATTTACCCGGGGGTGGCTACACCTTC.

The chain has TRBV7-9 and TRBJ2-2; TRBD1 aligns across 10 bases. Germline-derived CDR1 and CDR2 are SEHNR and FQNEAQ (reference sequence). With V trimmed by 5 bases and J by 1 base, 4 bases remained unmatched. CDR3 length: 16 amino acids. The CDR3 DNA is TGTGCCAGCAGCCCTGGACAGGGGGGGAACACCGGGGAGCTGTTTTTT. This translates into CASSPGQGGNTGELFF.

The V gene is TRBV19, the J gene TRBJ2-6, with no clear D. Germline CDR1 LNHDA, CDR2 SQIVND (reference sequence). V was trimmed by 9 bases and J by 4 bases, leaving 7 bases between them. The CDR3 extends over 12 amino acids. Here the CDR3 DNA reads TGTGCCAGCACTCAAGGGGCCAACGTCCTGACTTTC. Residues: CASTQGANVLTF.

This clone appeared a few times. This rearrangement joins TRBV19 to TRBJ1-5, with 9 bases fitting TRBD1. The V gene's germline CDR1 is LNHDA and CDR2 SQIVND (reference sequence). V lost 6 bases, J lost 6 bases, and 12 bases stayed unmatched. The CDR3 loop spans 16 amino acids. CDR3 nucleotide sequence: TGTGCCAGTAGCATCTCCGGGACAGGGATAGGTCAGCCCCAGCATTTT. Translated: CASSISGTGIGQPQHF.

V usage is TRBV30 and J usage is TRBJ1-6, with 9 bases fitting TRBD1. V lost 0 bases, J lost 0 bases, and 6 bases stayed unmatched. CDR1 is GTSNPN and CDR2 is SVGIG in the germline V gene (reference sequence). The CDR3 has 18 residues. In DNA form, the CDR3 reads TGTGCCTGGAGTGTACACAGGGGGCTGAGCTCCTATAATTCACCCCTCCACTTT. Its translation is CAWSVHRGLSSYNSPLHF.